These 26 T cell receptor beta chains were sequenced from one sample in a study of blood T cells in healthy people across ages. Then a second PCR, running roughly 6 to 12 cycles, was carried out with a sample-barcoded 5' primer and a J-beta primer mix. TCRdb reanalysed the 5' RACE reads using MiXCR and keeps one entry per CDR3 protein. The table includes roughly 500,000 distinct CDR3 sequences, approximately 25% detected once. These same records also appear under a second study, on T cells of mothers and their children.

Sequencing used blood. These receptors all come from a boy aged 5-17 years in good health.

This rearrangement joins TRBV4-1 to TRBJ2-7, with D unresolved. The CDR3 contains 13 residues. V gave up 0 bases and J gave up 3 bases, with 6 bases separating them. CDR1 and CDR2 from the germline V gene are MGHRA and YSYEKL. The CDR3 nucleotides are TGCGCCAGCAGCCAAGAGGCAGTCTACGAGCAGTACTTC. Translating it yields CASSQEAVYEQYF.

This clonotype has more than one count but fewer than ten. V is TRBV13 and J is TRBJ2-7; the D gene could be TRBD1 or TRBD2 (7 bases each). Germline V gene data show CDR1 as PRHDT and CDR2 as FYEKMQ (reference sequence). V lost 5 bases and J 2 bases, leaving 13 bases between the germline ends. This CDR3 is built from 14 residues. The CDR3 bases are TGTGCCAGCAGCCAGGGGGGGAGGCCCTACGAGCAGTACTTC. It codes for CASSQGGRPYEQYF.

The J gene is TRBJ2-7, the V gene TRBV20-1; D may match TRBD1 or TRBD2 (5 bases each). This CDR3 has 15 amino acids. Trimming left V 3 bases short and J 4 bases short, with 19 bases between. CDR1 and CDR2 from the germline V gene are DFQATT and SNEGSKA (reference sequence). CDR3 sequence: CSASLGVGPGYEQYF. Here the CDR3 DNA reads TGCAGTGCTAGCTTGGGGGTGGGACCCGGTTACGAGCAGTACTTC.

The chain is built from TRBV4-3 and TRBJ2-1, with D possibly called TRBD1 or TRBD2 (5 bases each). The CDR3 runs 15 residues. V was cut by 3 bases and J by 6 bases, with 15 bases left in between. Germline assignment: CDR1 LGHNA and CDR2 YSLEER. CDR3 amino acids: CASSHATGTANEQFF. The CDR3 DNA is TGCGCCAGCAGCCACGCCACCGGGACGGCCAATGAGCAGTTCTTC.

This chain joins TRBV28 and TRBJ2-1; 12 nucleotides line up with TRBD1. This CDR3 has 16 amino acids. After removal of 4 bases from V and 5 bases from J, the junction contained 6 bases not matched to a gene. In germline, CDR1 is MDHEN, CDR2 SYDVKM. The CDR3 nucleotides read TGTGCCAGCAGTTCCCCGGGACAGGGGGCGAACAATGAGCAGTTCTTC. Amino acids: CASSSPGQGANNEQFF.

This clonotype has a handful of counts. The V gene is TRBV7-2, the J gene TRBJ2-5; TRBD2 agrees at 8 bases. Unmatched junction bases numbered 10, after V lost 1 base and J lost 9 bases. Germline CDR1 SGHTA, CDR2 FQGNSA. The CDR3 has 15 residues. CDR3 loop: CASSLVAGRLSPQYF. The CDR3, as DNA: TGTGCCAGCAGCTTAGTAGCGGGGAGACTGTCTCCCCAGTACTTC.

The chain couples TRBV14 to TRBJ2-7; 9 bases agree with TRBD2. The ends lost 4 bases at V and 7 bases at J; junction bases unmatched: 8. The CDR3 covers 14 residues. From germline, CDR1 is SGHDN and CDR2 FVKESK. CDR3 sequence reads: CASSPLAGALEQYF. The CDR3 bases are TGTGCCAGCAGCCCATTAGCGGGGGCGCTGGAGCAGTACTTC.

This clonotype was counted between two and nine times. The rearrangement uses TRBV20-1 and TRBJ2-1; possibly TRBD1 for D (6 bases). Trimming removed 1 base from V and 4 bases from J, with 14 bases in between. This CDR3 is 15 amino acids long. Germline CDR1 is DFQATT and CDR2 is SNEGSKA (reference sequence). The CDR3 spells CSARAIAGVYNEQFF. CDR3 nucleotides: TGCAGTGCTAGAGCCATAGCAGGGGTTTACAATGAGCAGTTCTTC.

In DNA form, the CDR3 reads TGCAGTGCTAGAGGAGTGCGGACAGGGGGACTAGCGCAAGGCACAGATACGCAGTATTTT. It codes for CSARGVRTGGLAQGTDTQYF. The J gene is TRBJ2-3, the V gene TRBV20-1; D tentatively reads TRBD1 or TRBD2 (10 bases each). This CDR3 comprises 20 residues. Germline V gives CDR1 DFQATT, CDR2 SNEGSKA (reference sequence). V lost 1 base, J lost 1 base, and 27 bases lay in between.

The gene calls are TRBV9 and TRBJ1-1; perhaps TRBD1 as D (5 bases). Trimming pared 4 bases from V and 10 bases from J, leaving 20 bases between. The CDR3 extends over 14 amino acids. The germline V gene encodes CDR1 SGDLS and CDR2 YYNGEE. The CDR3 loop reads CASSIDPQGEGAFF. The CDR3 DNA reads TGTGCCAGCAGCATAGACCCCCAGGGAGAGGGAGCTTTCTTT.

This clonotype has more than one count but fewer than ten. The gene calls are TRBV4-1 and TRBJ1-4; no firm D call. Germline CDR1 reads MGHRA; CDR2 reads YSYEKL. Trimming took off 4 bases at V and 8 bases at J, with 20 bases between the two ends. The CDR3 contains 16 residues. For the CDR3, the DNA is TGCGCCAGCAGCCCCAAGGACGGTCTCGAGGGAGAAAAACTGTTTTTT. This codes for CASSPKDGLEGEKLFF.

Concerning this clonotype: Relative to the germline gene, one junction end is altered; a read error may explain this. The chain links TRBV20-1 to TRBJ2-1, with 13 positions matching TRBD2. Germline CDR1 reads DFQATT; CDR2 reads SNEGSKA (reference sequence). The CDR3 spans 17 residues. Here the CDR3 reads CSARDTSGGASYNERFF. CDR3 DNA: TGCAGTGCTAGAGATACTAGCGGGGGGGCCTCCTACAATGAGCGGTTCTTC.

V gene TRBV6-5 combines with J gene TRBJ2-2; no reliable D call. The CDR3 is 14 residues long. CDR1 and CDR2 from the germline V gene are MNHEY and SVGAGI. V lost 8 bases to trimming and J lost 1 base, with 11 bases between them. CDR3 protein: CASRGWRNTGELFF. The DNA of the CDR3 is TGTGCCAGCCGTGGTTGGAGGAACACCGGGGAGCTGTTTTTT.

The rearrangement joins TRBV20-1 to TRBJ1-5, with D perhaps TRBD1 (5 bases). CDR3 size: 14 residues. V lost 4 bases to trimming and J lost 4 bases, with 14 bases between them. Germline V lookup: CDR1 DFQATT, CDR2 SNEGSKA (reference sequence). CDR3 nucleotides: TGCAGTGCTACGACAGACGGACTAAATCAGCCCCAGCATTTT. This translates into CSATTDGLNQPQHF.

In nucleotides, the CDR3 is TGCAGTGCTAGAGCGGGACACCCGAACACTGAAGCTTTCTTT. Its translation: CSARAGHPNTEAFF. The rearrangement joins TRBV20-1 to TRBJ1-1; D possibly corresponds to TRBD1 (6 bases). This CDR3 region has 14 residues. The V gene lost 1 base and the J gene lost 1 base, with 10 bases spanning the gap. CDR1 is DFQATT and CDR2 is SNEGSKA in the germline V gene (reference sequence).

This clonotype was detected ten times or more. The V gene is TRBV29-1, the J gene TRBJ2-1, with D perhaps TRBD1 or TRBD2 (5 bases each). The CDR3 loop spans 12 amino acids. CDR1 and CDR2 (germline): SQVTM, ANQGSEA. The germline V and J ends were trimmed by 0 bases and 9 bases, with 9 bases remaining between them. CDR3 sequence (DNA): TGCAGCGTTGAAGAGTCGAGGGGTGAGCAGTTCTTC. Encoded protein: CSVEESRGEQFF.

This clonotype was seen a handful of times. A junction end diverges from the germline sequence, so it may reflect a read error. The chain joins TRBV6-1 to TRBJ1-2; a possible D gene is TRBD1 (5 bases). This CDR3 has 14 residues. In germline, CDR1 is MNHNS, CDR2 SASEGT. CDR3 loop: CAGSEWDGNYGYTF. The CDR3 region has the DNA TGTGCCGGCAGTGAATGGGACGGTAACTATGGCTACACCTTC.

This clonotype was seen a few times. V gene TRBV12-3 or TRBV12-4 combines with J gene TRBJ1-2, with D unclear. The CDR3 totals 14 residues. The V and J ends lost 0 bases and 6 bases respectively, with 11 bases between them. This CDR3 is CASSLAPKMDGYTF. CDR3 in DNA: TGTGCCAGCAGTTTAGCCCCGAAGATGGATGGCTACACCTTC.

This clonotype showed up just a few times. The rearrangement links TRBV4-3 to TRBJ2-3, with a tentative D call TRBD2 (5 bases). Germline loops: CDR1 LGHNA, CDR2 YSLEER. V was trimmed by 0 bases and J by 2 bases, leaving 27 bases between them. The CDR3 has 21 amino acids. CDR3 protein: CASSQDPPGSMPMHSTDTQYF. The CDR3 bases are TGCGCCAGCAGCCAAGATCCGCCGGGGTCGATGCCCATGCACTCCACAGATACGCAGTATTTT.

CDR3 sequence (DNA): TGCAGCGTTGAAGATCAAGGGATCACCGGGGAGCTGTTTTTT. Amino acids: CSVEDQGITGELFF. This sequence joins TRBV29-1 and TRBJ2-2; D not resolved. The germline V gene has CDR1 SQVTM and CDR2 ANQGSEA. Between the trimmed V and J ends, which lost 0 bases and 4 bases, there was a span of 9 bases. The CDR3 covers 14 residues.

This clonotype has just a few counts. The chain employs TRBV6-2 or TRBV6-3 and TRBJ2-7; no clear D gene. Germline V gene lookup returns CDR1 MNHEY and CDR2 SVGEGT. This CDR3 has 13 amino acids. The ends were cut back, 4 bases at V and 3 bases at J, with 10 bases in the middle. The CDR3 region has the DNA TGTGCCAGCAGTTCAAAACTCGGCTACGAGCAGTACTTC. As protein: CASSSKLGYEQYF.

CDR3 in DNA: TGCAGCGTTGAGCAGGAAAGCTACCCCTACGAGCAGTACTTC. Its translation is CSVEQESYPYEQYF. The rearrangement joins TRBV29-1 to TRBJ2-5; D uncertain. The closer fit of TRBJ2-7 to the DNA end suggests the J call may be wrong. Germline V CDR1 and CDR2: SQVTM, ANQGSEA. There are 14 residues in the CDR3.

A few counts support this clonotype. The CDR3 DNA is TGTGCCAGCAGCCTTAAAACGGGACTAGCGGGGAGGAATGAGCAGTTCTTC. Translation gives CASSLKTGLAGRNEQFF. The rearrangement joins TRBV28 to TRBJ2-1; 13 bases fit TRBD2. The V and J ends lost 6 bases and 7 bases, in that order; junction bases with no gene match: 12. The germline gives CDR1 MDHEN, CDR2 SYDVKM. There are 17 residues in the CDR3.

This clonotype was observed a few times. The genes are TRBV4-3 and TRBJ1-1; D is unresolved. Trimming took 3 bases from V and 11 from J, leaving 19 bases between them. Germline CDR1 and CDR2: LGHNA and YSLEER. This CDR3 has 14 residues. The CDR3 here is CASSQEMGGMAAFF. CDR3 nucleotides: TGCGCCAGCAGCCAGGAGATGGGAGGGATGGCGGCTTTCTTT.

The chain couples TRBV4-1 to TRBJ2-1, with 14 bases aligning to TRBD2. Looked up from germline, CDR1 is MGHRA and CDR2 is YSYEKL. V lost 0 bases, J lost 1 base, and 8 bases stayed unmatched. The CDR3 has 20 residues. The CDR3 nucleotides are TGCGCCAGCAGCCAAGACAGACTAGCGGGAGGGCCGAGGTCCTACAATGAGCAGTTCTTC. It is translated as CASSQDRLAGGPRSYNEQFF.

This rearrangement joins TRBV3-1 to TRBJ2-5; 8 bases line up with TRBD2. Germline loops: CDR1 LGHDT, CDR2 YNNKEL (reference sequence). Trimming took 9 bases from V and 4 from J; bases not matched to a gene: 1. The CDR3 is made up of 11 amino acids. The CDR3 nucleotides are TGTGCCAGTAGCGGGACAGAGACCCAGTACTTC. Protein product: CASSGTETQYF.